The clone carrying this T cell receptor (beta chain) appeared many times. The data are from a study of blood T cell repertoires in COVID-19. About the study: Sample material is recorded as cDNA or gDNA derived from T cells, B-cell-depleted T cells, or PBMCs.

Assay used: immunoSEQ multiplex PCR; TCRdb lists only in-frame clones, some missing. The data show more than 120,000 clones, approximately 90% seen once. Germline V gene sequence: CDR1 SNHLY, CDR2 FYNNEI. V lost 7 bases and J lost 4, with 10 bases in between. There are 12 residues in the CDR3. This receptor was taken from a human donor in a cohort sampled during active COVID-19. The rearrangement joins TRBV2 to TRBJ1-2; TRBD1 might be the D (5 bases). The sample comprised peripheral blood. The CDR3 nucleotides read TGTGCCAGCAAAGAGACAGTCTATGGCTACACCTTC. Residues: CASKETVYGYTF.